Presented here are 30 T cell receptor beta chains from one specimen sequenced in a study of T cells in Graves' hyperthyroidism and ophthalmopathy. RNA transcripts yielded amplified TCR beta CDR3 regions. First-round RT-PCR of the TCR CDR3 relied on the HTBI primer set. TCRdb processed the multiplex PCR reads anew with MiXCR; each CDR3 protein has one entry. The repertoire holds roughly 500,000 distinct CDR3 sequences, with roughly 14% as singletons. The specimen was blood. All receptors come from a woman under 40 with Graves' hyperthyroidism that later progressed to Graves' ophthalmopathy.

This clonotype was found many times. The J gene is TRBJ2-7, the V gene TRBV10-3, with TRBD2 matching 7 bases. The J segment lost 0 bases and the V segment lost 3 bases, leaving 2 bases of the junction unmatched. The germline CDR1 and CDR2 sequences are ENHRY and SYGVKD. This CDR3 has 14 residues. The CDR3 spells CAISEKRDSYEQYF. The CDR3 nucleotides are TGTGCCATCAGTGAAAAGCGGGACTCCTACGAGCAGTACTTC.

A note on this clonotype: A much larger clone differs by one base, so this may be a read error. The J gene is TRBJ2-1, the V gene TRBV24-1, with 9 bases matching TRBD2. CDR1 and CDR2 (germline): KGHDR, SFDVKD. The CDR3 is 16 residues long. V gave up 2 bases and J gave up 9 bases; unmatched junction bases: 10. This CDR3 is CATSDSRSGGGGEQFF. The CDR3 DNA reads as TGTGCCACCAGTGATTCCCGTAGCGGGGGAGGAGGTGAGCAGTTCTTC.

The chain carries TRBV11-3 and TRBJ1-1; TRBD1 might be the D (6 bases). V lost 4 bases, J lost 0 bases, and 24 bases lay in between. The CDR3 sequence is 19 residues long. Germline lookup yields CDR1 SGHNT and CDR2 YENEEA. CDR3 in amino acids: CASSSPKGLYTGLNTEAFF. The CDR3 DNA sequence: TGTGCCAGCAGCTCCCCGAAGGGGCTATATACAGGGCTGAACACTGAAGCTTTCTTT.

This clonotype was detected ten times or more. The V and J genes are TRBV12-3 or TRBV12-4 and TRBJ2-2, with D maybe TRBD1 (5 bases). This CDR3 comprises 14 residues. V was cut by 4 bases and J by 4 bases, with 10 bases left in between. CDR3 protein: CASSWGATTGELFF. The CDR3 DNA reads TGTGCCAGCAGTTGGGGCGCTACCACCGGGGAGCTGTTTTTT.

In this sample, this clonotype turned up a few times. The rearrangement uses TRBV7-9 and TRBJ1-1; D not certain. This CDR3 spans 15 amino acids. The V end lost 4 bases, the J end lost 1 base, and 13 bases lay between the germline ends. Germline V lookup: CDR1 SEHNR, CDR2 FQNEAQ (reference sequence). Here the CDR3 reads CASSSEHHRNTEAFF. The CDR3 bases are TGTGCCAGCAGCTCCGAACACCACAGGAACACTGAAGCTTTCTTT.

Comment on this clonotype: This sequence may be a read error, since a much larger clone differs from it by one base. The rearrangement joins TRBV7-2 to TRBJ2-7; D not certain. The CDR3 covers 13 residues. V was shortened by 8 bases and J by 2 bases, with 13 bases between the two germline ends. The germline V gene has CDR1 SGHTA and CDR2 FQGNSA. The CDR3, as DNA: TGTGCCAGCGGCCCCAGCCGCACCTACGAGCAGTACTTC. Amino acids: CASGPSRTYEQYF.

At least ten counts were recorded for this clonotype. The chain links TRBV28 to TRBJ1-5; D gene ambiguous. The length of the CDR3 is 13 residues. V gave up 8 bases and J gave up 2 bases, with 10 bases separating them. Germline values: CDR1 MDHEN, CDR2 SYDVKM. CDR3 amino acids: CASCPYGNQPQHF. The CDR3 DNA reads TGTGCCAGCTGTCCCTATGGCAATCAGCCCCAGCATTTT. The whole variable domain, remainder taken from reference TRBV28 and TRBJ1-5, is DVKVTQSSRYLVKRTGEKVFLECVQDMDHENMFWYRQDPGLGLRLIYFSYDVKMKEKGDIPEGYSVSREKKERFSLILESASTNQTSMYLCASCPYGNQPQHFGDGTRLSIL.

This clonotype was picked up many times. The V gene is TRBV6-1, the J gene TRBJ2-3; the D gene could be TRBD1 or TRBD2 (6 bases each). With 7 bases removed from V and 0 bases from J, the gap between germline ends came to 17 bases. CDR3 length: 16 residues. Per germline, CDR1 MNHNS and CDR2 SASEGT. Here the CDR3 reads CASKLIGGWSTDTQYF. The CDR3 nucleotides read TGTGCCAGCAAGCTTATCGGGGGCTGGAGCACAGATACGCAGTATTTT.

The rearrangement joins TRBV7-3 to TRBJ2-2; the D call may be TRBD1 or TRBD2 (6 bases each). The V end lost 4 bases, the J end lost 0 bases, and 18 bases lay between the germline ends. The CDR3 has 18 residues. Germline CDR1 and CDR2: SGHTA and FQGTGA. The CDR3 nucleotides read TGTGCCAGCAGCTCCCCGTTGGGGGGCTTTACGAACACCGGGGAGCTGTTTTTT. Protein product: CASSSPLGGFTNTGELFF.

V usage is TRBV4-1 and J usage is TRBJ1-5; tentatively, D is TRBD1 (6 bases). V shed 2 bases and J shed 6 bases, with 17 bases lying between them. The CDR3 sequence is 16 residues long. CDR1 is MGHRA and CDR2 is YSYEKL in the germline V gene. This CDR3 reads CASSQQFDSGVQPQHF. For the CDR3, the DNA is TGCGCCAGCAGCCAACAATTCGATTCAGGGGTTCAGCCCCAGCATTTT.

This clonotype was observed at least ten times. This chain uses TRBV6-1 with TRBJ1-1; a weak D match, TRBD1 (5 bases). This CDR3 is built from 14 residues. Deletions cut 3 bases from V and 1 base from J, with 9 bases between. Germline V CDR1 and CDR2: MNHNS, SASEGT. DNA of the CDR3: TGTGCCAGCAGTGAGGCAGGGAGGAACACTGAAGCTTTCTTT. This sequence encodes CASSEAGRNTEAFF.

This clonotype was seen ten or more times. The rearrangement links TRBV7-2 to TRBJ2-1, with 8 bases aligning to TRBD2. This CDR3 is built from 16 residues. Germline V gene data show CDR1 as SGHTA and CDR2 as FQGNSA. V dropped 5 bases and J dropped 2; count of bases not matched to a gene: 8. The CDR3 here is CASSRRLANPYNEQFF. CDR3 nucleotide sequence: TGTGCCAGCAGCCGAAGACTAGCGAACCCCTACAATGAGCAGTTCTTC.

This clonotype has a count of ten or more. This rearrangement joins TRBV20-1 to TRBJ2-5; possible D gene TRBD1, 6 bases. Between the trimmed V and J ends, which lost 3 bases and 5 bases, there was a span of 16 bases. The CDR3 consists of 14 residues. Germline-derived CDR1 and CDR2 are DFQATT and SNEGSKA (reference sequence). The CDR3 loop reads CSARDPKQGETQYF. DNA of the CDR3: TGCAGTGCTAGGGACCCTAAACAGGGTGAGACCCAGTACTTC.

This clonotype has a handful of counts. The chain carries TRBV3-1 and TRBJ2-2; possibly TRBD2 for D (5 bases). Germline V gives CDR1 LGHDT, CDR2 YNNKEL (reference sequence). The CDR3 has 16 residues. V lost 4 bases to trimming and J lost 6 bases, with 18 bases between them. CDR3 residues: CASSPSGSLVPGELFF. The CDR3 coding sequence is TGTGCCAGCAGCCCGTCGGGGTCTCTTGTACCCGGGGAGCTGTTTTTT.

Concerning this clonotype: A read error is possible here, since a much larger clone lies one base away. V gene TRBV14 combines with J gene TRBJ1-3; a possible D gene is TRBD1 (5 bases). Germline CDR1 and CDR2: SGHDN and FVKESK. The CDR3 spans 13 residues. CDR3 loop: CASSQDRGNTTYF. The CDR3 nucleotides read TGTGCCAGCAGCCAAGATAGGGGAAACACCACATATTTT.

This clonotype was counted a single time. CDR3 nucleotides: TGTGCCAGCAGCCCGCGGACTAGCGGGAAGTACAATGAGCAGTTCTTC. It is translated as CASSPRTSGKYNEQFF. This sequence joins TRBV7-2 and TRBJ2-1, with 12 bases lining up with TRBD2. CDR3 length: 16 amino acids. The trim removed 5 bases at V and 4 bases at J, leaving 6 bases unmatched. CDR1 and CDR2 from the germline V gene are SGHTA and FQGNSA.

The table lists this clonotype with many counts. The chain joins TRBV18 to TRBJ2-2; 8 bases match TRBD2. The CDR3 contains 17 residues. V dropped 3 bases and J dropped 5; count of bases not matched to a gene: 11. The V gene's germline CDR1 is KGHSH and CDR2 LQKENI. The CDR3 is CASSPPTLAGWTGELFF. DNA for the CDR3: TGTGCCAGCTCACCGCCTACGCTAGCGGGTTGGACCGGGGAGCTGTTTTTT.

This clonotype has only a few counts. This sequence joins TRBV7-9 and TRBJ2-2, with D unclear. Germline lookup yields CDR1 SEHNR and CDR2 FQNEAQ (reference sequence). The CDR3 runs 17 residues. Trimming stripped 2 bases from V and 2 bases from J, with 15 bases between. The CDR3 here is CASSLLVVGINTGELFF. Here the CDR3 DNA reads TGTGCCAGCAGCTTATTAGTGGTTGGAATCAACACCGGGGAGCTGTTTTTT.

This clonotype was counted ten times or more. The chain is built from TRBV7-2 and TRBJ2-1, with TRBD2 identical over 11 bases. The germline CDR1 and CDR2 sequences are SGHTA and FQGNSA. This CDR3 is 17 amino acids long. V lost 5 bases and J lost 0; bases outside the gene matches: 6. This CDR3 is CASSPPSGRSSYNEQFF. In DNA form, the CDR3 reads TGTGCCAGCAGCCCCCCTAGCGGGAGGAGCTCCTACAATGAGCAGTTCTTC.

CDR3 amino acids: CASSVDLANEKLFF. The CDR3 coding sequence is TGTGCCAGCAGCGTTGATTTGGCTAATGAAAAACTGTTTTTT. This sequence joins TRBV9 and TRBJ1-4; D gene unclear. The CDR3 spans 14 residues. Looked up from germline, CDR1 is SGDLS and CDR2 is YYNGEE. The V gene lost 2 bases and the J gene lost 3 bases, with 8 bases spanning the gap.

This clonotype was counted many times. J is TRBJ2-5 and V is TRBV30; D possibly corresponds to TRBD2 (6 bases). The germline V gene encodes CDR1 GTSNPN and CDR2 SVGIG (reference sequence). CDR3 length equals 12 residues. V gave up 4 bases and J gave up 1 base, with 7 bases separating them. The CDR3 DNA follows: TGTGCCTGGAACGGGGGCCAAGAGACCCAGTACTTC. Protein sequence: CAWNGGQETQYF.

This clonotype was seen repeatedly, ten times or more. The chain uses TRBV27 and TRBJ1-4; 7 bases are a match to TRBD1. The CDR3 contains 15 residues. After removal of 4 bases from V and 6 bases from J, the junction contained 8 bases not matched to a gene. Per germline, CDR1 MNHEY and CDR2 SMNVEV (reference sequence). CDR3 amino acids: CASSSSTGSHEKLFF. CDR3 bases: TGTGCCAGCAGTTCCTCGACAGGGAGCCATGAAAAACTGTTTTTT.

There are a few counts of this clonotype. The chain joins TRBV7-3 to TRBJ1-1; possibly TRBD1 for D (6 bases). This CDR3 contains 17 residues. The germline V and J ends were trimmed by 2 bases and 5 bases, with 21 bases remaining between them. Germline lookup yields CDR1 SGHTA and CDR2 FQGTGA. The CDR3 nucleotides read TGTGCCAGCAGCTTAGAGGGGGTGAGTGGCGAGTTGACTGAAGCTTTCTTT. It is translated as CASSLEGVSGELTEAFF.

This clonotype has a count of ten or more. The J gene is TRBJ1-2, the V gene TRBV11-2, with 7 bases that match TRBD1. This CDR3 contains 16 residues. Germline V lookup: CDR1 SGHAT, CDR2 FQNNGV. The junction had 12 bases not matched to a gene; V was cut back by 4 bases and J by 4 bases. The CDR3 DNA follows: TGTGCCAGCAGCTCTCCCAGACAGGGAAGGGGCTATGGCTACACCTTC. Protein: CASSSPRQGRGYGYTF.

This clonotype was seen more than once but under ten times. The chain has TRBV3-1 and TRBJ2-7, with 7 bases aligning to TRBD1. The CDR3 is made up of 13 amino acids. CDR1 is LGHDT and CDR2 is YNNKEL in the germline V gene (reference sequence). V shed 1 base and J 10 bases; nucleotides not matched to a gene: 7. CDR3 residues: CASSQAWQGDQYF. DNA of the CDR3: TGTGCCAGCAGCCAAGCGTGGCAGGGGGATCAGTACTTC.

This clonotype has at least ten counts. This chain uses TRBV12-3 or TRBV12-4 with TRBJ2-1, with 10 bases identical to TRBD2. This CDR3 contains 15 residues. After removal of 3 bases from V and 6 bases from J, the junction contained 5 bases not matched to a gene. CDR3 DNA sequence: TGTGCCAGCAGTTTGCTAGCGGGAGCCCTCAATGAGCAGTTCTTC. It translates to CASSLLAGALNEQFF.

On this clonotype: Since a much larger clone is just one base distant, this may be a read error. The chain couples TRBV5-1 to TRBJ2-7; TRBD2 aligns across 13 bases. The J call may be wrong; the DNA end is better matched by TRBJ2-1. Per germline, CDR1 SGHRS and CDR2 YFSETQ. The CDR3 loop spans 16 amino acids. The CDR3 protein is CASSPRLAGGSYEQFF. The CDR3 DNA reads TGCGCCAGCAGCCCCCGACTAGCGGGAGGCTCCTACGAGCAGTTCTTC.

This clonotype has at least ten counts. V and J are TRBV28 and TRBJ2-4, with 9 positions matching TRBD2. The germline V gene has CDR1 MDHEN and CDR2 SYDVKM. The CDR3 has 15 residues. Trimming took 6 bases from V and 7 from J; bases not matched to a gene: 10. CDR3: CASSRIAGVGNIQYF. CDR3 sequence (DNA): TGTGCCAGCAGCCGTATAGCGGGAGTGGGGAACATTCAGTACTTC.

This clonotype was seen at least ten times. J is TRBJ2-2 and V is TRBV2, with TRBD2 matching 16 bases. Germline trimming cut 6 bases from V and 2 bases from J; bases unmatched to any gene: 12. CDR3 length equals 20 residues. Germline loops: CDR1 SNHLY, CDR2 FYNNEI. CDR3 loop: CASRSTPGLAGGPNTGELFF. For the CDR3, the DNA is TGTGCCAGCAGATCTACTCCGGGACTAGCGGGAGGGCCTAACACCGGGGAGCTGTTTTTT.

This clonotype has at least ten counts. This chain connects TRBV30 to TRBJ2-7, with 10 positions matching TRBD1. V lost 4 bases, J lost 3 bases, and 6 bases stayed unmatched. CDR3 length equals 14 residues. Per germline, CDR1 GTSNPN and CDR2 SVGIG (reference sequence). CDR3 loop: CAWKQDRGIYEQYF. In nucleotides, the CDR3 is TGTGCCTGGAAGCAGGACAGGGGGATCTACGAGCAGTACTTC.